A selection of T cell receptor beta chains follows, all from one sample in a study of cytomegalovirus exposure and HLA in healthy donors. Generated by immunoSEQ multiplex PCR, the TCRdb table keeps only in-frame clones and is missing some. The table includes 100,000 or so clones, about 81% detected once. The specimen was PBMCs. The source of these receptors is a young man in good health and CMV-seronegative. Both conserved end residues are part of each CDR3. The order of the fields is D gene, V gene, J gene, clone size, CDR3 length, CDR3 protein, CDR3 DNA. A D gene is named only where the DNA matches it firmly. Only part of the rows carry a size: once, few, many, or a class if the clone is expanded.

TRBD2	TRBV7-2	TRBJ2-7	NA	14	CASSPAGGPIEQYF	TGTGCCAGCAGCCCCGCGGGGGGGCCGATCGAGCAGTACTTC
NA	TRBV12-5	TRBJ2-7	NA	12	CASGPRTYEQYF	TGTGCTAGTGGCCCCAGAACCTACGAGCAGTACTTC
TRBD2	TRBV19	TRBJ2-7	NA	14	CASSLGGRVDEQYF	TGTGCCAGTAGTCTCGGCGGGAGGGTGGACGAGCAGTACTTC
TRBD1	TRBV6-5	TRBJ1-2	once	14	CASSYRTGGYGYTF	TGTGCCAGCAGTTACCGGACAGGGGGCTATGGCTACACCTTC
NA	TRBV20-1	TRBJ1-1	NA	11	CSARDITEAFF	TGCAGTGCTAGAGATATTACTGAAGCTTTCTTT
NA	TRBV29-1	TRBJ2-1	once	16	CSVGGVGGVGYNEQFF	TGCAGCGTTGGGGGGGTAGGCGGTGTAGGGTACAATGAGCAGTTCTTC
TRBD1	TRBV30	TRBJ1-1	NA	16	CAWSGNRQGMNTEAFF	TGTGCCTGGAGTGGAAACCGACAGGGGATGAACACTGAAGCTTTCTTT
TRBD2	TRBV6-1	TRBJ2-3	NA	15	CASSVGLATGGTQYF	TGTGCCAGCAGTGTGGGACTAGCGACTGGGGGTACGCAGTATTTT
NA	TRBV2	TRBJ2-7	NA	13	CASNYPGAYEQYF	TGTGCCAGCAATTACCCGGGGGCCTACGAGCAGTACTTC
NA	TRBV15	TRBJ2-7	NA	14	CATSPGTRAYEQYF	TGTGCCACCAGCCCAGGGACTCGGGCCTACGAGCAGTACTTC
NA	TRBV6-1	TRBJ1-1	few	14	CASRLKQGFTEAFF	TGTGCCAGCAGGCTGAAACAGGGCTTCACTGAAGCTTTCTTT
NA	TRBV6-5	TRBJ2-7	once	15	CASRPPGAGGYEQYF	TGTGCCAGCAGGCCTCCGGGGGCAGGGGGGTACGAGCAGTACTTC
TRBD1	TRBV7-9	TRBJ2-7	NA	14	CASSLTGSYETQYF	TGTGCCAGCAGCTTGACAGGGAGCTACGAGACGCAGTACTTC
NA	TRBV4-1	TRBJ2-1	NA	14	CASTGAAIGNEQFF	TGCGCCAGCACAGGGGCCGCGATCGGCAATGAGCAGTTCTTC
TRBD2	TRBV7-9	TRBJ2-3	NA	15	CASSLSGSGVDTQYF	TGTGCCAGCAGCTTAAGCGGGAGCGGCGTAGATACGCAGTATTTT
TRBD2	TRBV19	TRBJ2-3	NA	14	CASRTSGAGGTQYF	TGTGCCAGCAGGACTAGCGGGGCGGGGGGTACGCAGTATTTT
NA	TRBV7-9	TRBJ2-2	NA	16	CASVDLRRENTGELFF	TGTGCCAGCGTTGATTTGAGACGGGAGAACACCGGGGAGCTGTTTTTT
TRBD2	TRBV6-6	TRBJ2-7	NA	14	CASKDSGISYEQYF	TGTGCCAGCAAAGATAGCGGGATCTCCTACGAGCAGTACTTC
TRBD1	TRBV6-6	TRBJ2-7	NA	15	CASTRHSTGGYEQYF	TGTGCCAGCACGCGGCACTCGACAGGGGGCTACGAGCAGTACTTC
TRBD2	TRBV6-5	TRBJ2-7	NA	15	CASSISRGGDYEQYF	TGTGCCAGCAGTATCTCCCGCGGGGGGGACTACGAGCAGTACTTC
NA	TRBV30	TRBJ2-1	NA	13	CAWSAEGDNEQFF	TGTGCCTGGAGTGCCGAGGGGGACAATGAGCAGTTCTTC
TRBD2	TRBV7-6	TRBJ2-1	NA	15	CASSSQGLANNEQFF	TGTGCCAGCAGCTCCCAGGGACTAGCGAACAATGAGCAGTTCTTC
TRBD1	TRBV6-1	TRBJ2-7	NA	14	CALERWGQTYEQYF	TGTGCCTTAGAGAGATGGGGACAGACTTACGAGCAGTACTTC
NA	TRBV19	TRBJ2-7	NA	15	CASSSQQVIGYEQYF	TGTGCCAGTAGTTCCCAACAGGTAATAGGATACGAGCAGTACTTC
NA	TRBV19	TRBJ1-2	NA	15	CASSIVGAKNYGYTF	TGTGCCAGTAGTATAGTGGGGGCGAAGAACTATGGCTACACCTTC
TRBD1	TRBV28	TRBJ2-7	few	15	CASSSAGGSTYEQYF	TGTGCCAGCAGCTCAGCAGGGGGCTCAACCTACGAGCAGTACTTC
NA	TRBV7-2	TRBJ2-3	NA	13	CASRTKGADTQYF	TGTGCCAGCAGGACCAAGGGGGCAGATACGCAGTATTTT
NA	TRBV9	TRBJ2-3	NA	15	CASSVVASSTDTQYF	TGTGCCAGCAGCGTAGTGGCAAGTAGCACAGATACGCAGTATTTT
TRBD1	TRBV6-5	TRBJ1-1	NA	16	CASSYLQGAGNTEAFF	TGTGCCAGCAGTTACCTGCAGGGGGCAGGGAACACTGAAGCTTTCTTT
NA	TRBV6-1	TRBJ2-2	NA	17	CASSVRDTRFGKGELFF	TGTGCCAGCAGTGTCCGGGACACGAGGTTTGGAAAGGGGGAGCTGTTTTTT
TRBD1	TRBV5-1	TRBJ2-5	NA	15	CASSLVGTGKETQYF	TGCGCCAGCAGCTTGGTAGGGACAGGGAAGGAGACCCAGTACTTC
TRBD2	TRBV11-2	TRBJ2-5	few	15	CASSLDGGGAETQYF	TGTGCCAGCAGCTTAGACGGGGGGGGAGCAGAGACCCAGTACTTC
NA	TRBV29-1	TRBJ2-3	NA	17	CSVRRLGLMGLEDTQYF	TGCAGCGTTCGGAGGCTGGGCTTGATGGGGTTGGAAGATACGCAGTATTTT
TRBD1	TRBV19	TRBJ1-2	few	18	CASSIMGTGGLYNYGYTF	TGTGCCAGTAGTATAATGGGGACAGGGGGCCTTTATAACTATGGCTACACCTTC
NA	TRBV6-5	TRBJ1-5	few	14	CASSYSPGREPQHF	TGTGCCAGCAGTTACTCACCGGGGAGAGAGCCCCAGCATTTT
NA	TRBV11-3	TRBJ2-2	NA	14	CASSLGQHTGELFF	TGTGCCAGCAGCTTGGGACAACACACCGGGGAGCTGTTTTTT
NA	TRBV21-1	TRBJ1-1	NA	16	CASSKESRDSRCEAFF	TGTGCCAGCAGCAAAGAGTCCCGGGACAGCAGATGCGAAGCTTTCTTT